These 27 T cell receptor beta chains were sequenced from one sample in a study of Ad26.COV2.S vaccination and SARS-CoV-2 variants. The table came from immunoSEQ multiplex PCR; TCRdb's copy has only in-frame clones and leaves some out. In the table there are some 500,000 clones, 89% of which are singletons. Treatment noted: some 20 received Ad26.COV2.S at low or high dose, single or two shots; 5 received placebo; per-sample allocation not given. Sampling was performed 63 days after the first vaccine or placebo injection. This specimen consisted of peripheral blood, obtained in a trial of Ad26.COV2.S vaccine versus placebo. The receptor source for this set is a person between 18 and 59 years old who received the Ad26.COV2.S COVID-19 vaccine or a placebo.

This rearrangement joins TRBV2 to TRBJ1-1; 7 bases match TRBD1. CDR1 and CDR2 (germline): SNHLY, FYNNEI. Trimming removed 7 bases from V and 6 bases from J; junction bases left unmatched: 11. The CDR3 contains 14 residues. CDR3 nucleotides: TGTGCCAGCATTATCGACAGGGCTGGTTCTGAAGCTTTCTTT. Translating gives CASIIDRAGSEAFF.

The chain carries TRBV30 and TRBJ1-3; D possibly corresponds to TRBD1 (5 bases). Deletions cut 5 bases from V and 2 bases from J, with 16 bases between. CDR1 and CDR2 from the germline V gene are GTSNPN and SVGIG (reference sequence). CDR3 length equals 15 residues. CDR3 sequence: CAWVRDSGPGNTIYF. CDR3 in DNA: TGTGCCTGGGTCAGGGATTCCGGACCTGGAAACACCATATATTTT. Together with reference TRBV30 and TRBJ1-3, the CDR3 gives the full variable domain: SQTIHQWPATLVQPVGSPLSLECTVEGTSNPNLYWYRQAAGRGLQLLFYSVGIGQISSEVPQNLSASRPQDRQFILSSKKLLLSDSGFYLCAWVRDSGPGNTIYFGEGSWLTVV.

J is TRBJ2-6 and V is TRBV6-6, with D tentatively TRBD1 (5 bases). With 6 bases removed from V and 1 base from J, the gap between germline ends came to 10 bases. The CDR3 contains 15 residues. Germline V gene data show CDR1 as MNHNY and CDR2 as SVGAGI (reference sequence). CDR3 DNA: TGTGCCAGCAGGCTCGACAGTTCTGGGGCCAACGTCCTGACTTTC. Amino acid sequence: CASRLDSSGANVLTF.

This clone was seen a single time. V and J are TRBV19 and TRBJ2-1; TRBD1 agrees at 7 bases. CDR3 length: 16 amino acids. V dropped 5 bases and J dropped 7; count of bases not matched to a gene: 14. Germline V lookup: CDR1 LNHDA, CDR2 SQIVND (reference sequence). The CDR3 region is CASSSRALNRGNEQFF. The CDR3 region has the DNA TGTGCCAGTAGTTCTCGGGCACTAAACAGGGGTAATGAGCAGTTCTTC.

The rearrangement uses TRBV4-2 and TRBJ1-4; D is uncertain. This CDR3 comprises 16 residues. Germline assignment: CDR1 LGHNA and CDR2 YNFKEQ. The V gene lost 1 base and the J gene lost 8 bases, with 17 bases spanning the gap. CDR3 in DNA: TGTGCCAGCAGCCAAGCCAGAGGGTTACCGGGCGAAAAACTGTTTTTT. It translates to CASSQARGLPGEKLFF.

The V gene is TRBV6-5, the J gene TRBJ1-6; no definite D call. This CDR3 comprises 16 residues. Germline CDR1 reads MNHEY; CDR2 reads SVGAGI. Trimming left V 0 bases short and J 8 bases short, with 14 bases between. This CDR3 is CASSYSRTGGHSPLHF. The CDR3 nucleotides read TGTGCCAGCAGTTACTCGAGGACGGGAGGCCATTCACCCCTCCACTTT.

CDR3 coding DNA: TGCGCCAGCAGCCGGGGCTTGGGACAGGAATCCTACGAGCAGTACTTC. Encoded protein: CASSRGLGQESYEQYF. The rearrangement links TRBV4-3 to TRBJ2-7; 8 positions match TRBD1. The CDR3 is made up of 16 amino acids. The trim removed 4 bases at V and 1 base at J, leaving 9 bases unmatched. Germline lookup yields CDR1 LGHNA and CDR2 YSLEER.

Only one count was recorded for this clone. The chain links TRBV7-2 to TRBJ1-1, with TRBD1 as a possible D gene (5 bases). Deletions cut 6 bases from V and 0 bases from J, with 20 bases between. The CDR3 is made up of 17 amino acids. The germline CDR1 and CDR2 sequences are SGHTA and FQGNSA. The CDR3 sequence is CASRRQGGPGMNTEAFF. In DNA, the CDR3 is TGTGCCAGCAGACGGCAGGGTGGCCCGGGTATGAACACTGAAGCTTTCTTT.

In the case of this clone: Sequence at one end of the junction differs from germline and may be a read error. The rearrangement links TRBV9 to TRBJ2-1; TRBD1 agrees at 7 bases. CDR3 length: 13 residues. Germline V gene sequence: CDR1 SGDLS, CDR2 YYNGEE. The CDR3 DNA reads TGTGCCAGCAGCGAACAGGGGTACAGTGAGCAGTTCTTC. Its protein product is CASSEQGYSEQFF.

The genes are TRBV4-3 and TRBJ1-2; D gene uncertain. The ends were cut back, 1 base at V and 8 bases at J, with 14 bases in the middle. This CDR3 region has 14 residues. In germline, CDR1 is LGHNA, CDR2 YSLEER. CDR3 sequence: CASSQALLRGGYTF. The CDR3 region has the DNA TGCGCCAGCAGCCAAGCCCTCCTTCGGGGAGGCTACACCTTC.

On this clone: The same CDR3 also results from other DNA sequences found in this sample. V is TRBV5-5 and J is TRBJ2-1; no firm D call. The V end was cut by 0 bases, the J end by 10 bases, with 2 bases between. CDR3 length: 10 residues. The germline V gene encodes CDR1 SGHKS and CDR2 YYEKEE (reference sequence). As DNA, the CDR3 is TGTGCCAGCAGCTTGGTCGAGCAGTTCTTC. Translating gives CASSLVEQFF.

This sequence joins TRBV4-2 and TRBJ2-3; D might be TRBD2 (7 bases). The V end was cut by 3 bases, the J end by 1 base, with 14 bases between. The CDR3 covers 16 residues. Germline V gives CDR1 LGHNA, CDR2 YNFKEQ. The CDR3 DNA reads TGTGCCAGCAGCCAGGGGGGGGCGGGACGCACAGATACGCAGTATTTT. It is translated as CASSQGGAGRTDTQYF.

This chain uses TRBV5-1 with TRBJ2-1, with TRBD2 matching 10 bases. CDR3 length: 17 residues. CDR1 is SGHRS and CDR2 is YFSETQ in the germline V gene. V shed 0 bases, J shed 7 bases, and the junction held 10 bases outside the gene matches. CDR3 bases: TGCGCCAGCAGCTTGGTCCCTAACTCAGCGGGAGGGAATGAGCAGTTCTTC. This encodes CASSLVPNSAGGNEQFF.

V gene TRBV5-6 combines with J gene TRBJ2-1, with 11 positions matching TRBD2. This CDR3 region has 16 residues. Germline V lookup: CDR1 SGHDT, CDR2 YYEEEE. Losses at the gene ends were 4 bases for V and 8 bases for J; bases not matched to a gene: 11. For the CDR3, the DNA is TGTGCCAGCAGCCTCACGCTAGCGGGAGGTATAGATGAGCAGTTCTTC. Encoded protein: CASSLTLAGGIDEQFF.

The genes are TRBV7-2 and TRBJ1-1, with D tentatively TRBD1 (5 bases). V lost 1 base, J lost 2 bases, and 8 bases lay in between. The CDR3 loop spans 14 amino acids. Germline values: CDR1 SGHTA, CDR2 FQGNSA. The CDR3 reads CASSLVTGNTEAFF. CDR3 coding DNA: TGTGCCAGCAGCTTAGTAACAGGAAACACTGAAGCTTTCTTT.

The chain links TRBV9 to TRBJ2-1; a possible D gene is TRBD2 (6 bases). V shed 4 bases and J shed 8 bases, with 19 bases lying between them. Germline values: CDR1 SGDLS, CDR2 YYNGEE. This CDR3 comprises 15 residues. CDR3 in DNA: TGTGCCAGCAGCCCGACCGGGACTCAGTACTATGAGCAGTTCTTC. It codes for CASSPTGTQYYEQFF.

The sample holds one count of this clone. The CDR3 DNA reads TGCGCCAGCAGCCAACGGGACAGGGCGCCCTATGGCTACACCTTC. Its translation: CASSQRDRAPYGYTF. The chain joins TRBV4-3 to TRBJ1-2; TRBD1 matches 9 bases. The V gene's germline CDR1 is LGHNA and CDR2 YSLEER. This CDR3 is 15 amino acids long. Germline trimming cut 2 bases from V and 4 bases from J; bases unmatched to any gene: 5.

The table lists this clone with a few counts. The chain carries TRBV10-3 and TRBJ2-7; 13 bases map to TRBD2. CDR3 length equals 15 residues. Germline assignment: CDR1 ENHRY and CDR2 SYGVKD. Here the CDR3 DNA reads TGTGCTTGCGGCCCCGGACTAGCGGGGGCAGTGGAGCAGTACGTC. Its protein product is CACGPGLAGAVEQYV.

The chain is built from TRBV9 and TRBJ2-3; D is perhaps TRBD1 or TRBD2 (6 bases each). Trimming cost V 3 bases and J 2 bases, with 16 bases left between them. CDR3 length: 16 amino acids. Germline CDR1 reads SGDLS; CDR2 reads YYNGEE. CDR3 sequence: CASSGDRRGNTDTQYF. In DNA, the CDR3 is TGTGCCAGCAGCGGAGATAGGAGGGGGAACACAGATACGCAGTATTTT.

The chain joins TRBV9 to TRBJ1-2, with a weak D call TRBD1 (5 bases). V was trimmed by 4 bases and J by 8 bases, leaving 15 bases between them. The CDR3 is 13 residues long. The germline V gene encodes CDR1 SGDLS and CDR2 YYNGEE. The CDR3 DNA follows: TGTGCCAGCAGCTCTAGCAGGGTAGGGGGCTACACCTTC. Translating gives CASSSSRVGGYTF. The full variable domain, in which reference TRBV9 and TRBJ1-2 provide the parts outside the CDR3, is DSGVTQTPKHLITATGQRVTLRCSPRSGDLSVYWYQQSLDQGLQFLIQYYNGEERAKGNILERFSAQQFPDLHSELNLSSLELGDSALYFCASSSSRVGGYTFGSGTRLTVV.

V usage is TRBV5-6 and J usage is TRBJ2-6; D perhaps matches TRBD2 (5 bases). Germline loops: CDR1 SGHDT, CDR2 YYEEEE. This CDR3 is 15 amino acids long. The ends were cut back, 7 bases at V and 4 bases at J, with 15 bases in the middle. The CDR3 region has the DNA TGTGCCAGCTCCCGACGGGGTGCCGGGGCCAACGTCCTGACTTTC. Protein: CASSRRGAGANVLTF.

The J gene is TRBJ2-1, the V gene TRBV30; no firm D call. The CDR3 covers 13 residues. CDR1 is GTSNPN and CDR2 is SVGIG in the germline V gene (reference sequence). Trimming cost V 1 base and J 3 bases, with 7 bases left between them. The CDR3 here is CAWSGRLYNEQFF. The CDR3 DNA reads as TGTGCCTGGAGTGGGCGGCTCTACAATGAGCAGTTCTTC.

The rearrangement joins TRBV7-7 to TRBJ2-5; D is unresolved. V shed 2 bases and J shed 4 bases, with 11 bases lying between them. The CDR3 has 14 residues. CDR1 is SSHAT, CDR2 FNYEAQ, per germline (reference sequence). The CDR3 is CASSLTAGGETQYF. In DNA form, the CDR3 reads TGTGCCAGCAGCTTAACCGCAGGCGGAGAGACCCAGTACTTC.

The chain is built from TRBV12-3 or TRBV12-4 and TRBJ2-3, with TRBD2 as a possible D gene (5 bases). V lost 3 bases and J 11 bases, leaving 15 bases between the germline ends. The CDR3 contains 13 residues. In DNA, the CDR3 is TGTGCCAGCAGTTTTTTTGGACGGGAAGAGCAGTATTTT. Its protein product is CASSFFGREEQYF.

The CDR3 spells CASSLGQGTTIYF. CDR3 coding DNA: TGTGCCAGCAGTTTAGGACAGGGTACCACCATATATTTT. The J gene is TRBJ1-3, the V gene TRBV12-3 or TRBV12-4; 7 nucleotides agree with TRBD1. The CDR3 contains 13 residues. The V gene end was trimmed by 1 base and the J gene end by 9 bases; junction bases not matched to a gene: 3.

V usage is TRBV18 and J usage is TRBJ2-7, with D perhaps TRBD1 (5 bases). This CDR3 region has 15 residues. V lost 3 bases to trimming and J lost 0 bases, with 12 bases between them. Germline CDR1 and CDR2: KGHSH and LQKENI. CDR3 residues: CASSPDSSLSYEQYF. The CDR3, as DNA: TGTGCCAGCTCACCTGACAGTAGCCTCTCCTACGAGCAGTACTTC.

V gene TRBV6-6 combines with J gene TRBJ1-5, with 9 bases lining up with TRBD1. Trimming took 5 bases from V and 11 from J; bases not matched to a gene: 19. CDR3 size: 17 residues. Germline V CDR1 and CDR2: MNHNY, SVGAGI (reference sequence). The CDR3 region is CASSPGIQGAGPVTQHF. The CDR3 DNA reads as TGTGCCAGCAGTCCAGGCATACAGGGGGCCGGGCCAGTGACCCAGCATTTT.